This T cell receptor beta chain was identified in a study (dated by TCRdb to about 2017). A note on the overall study: To characterize human CD8+ TCR repertoires that recognize immunodominant viral antigens, the researchers relied on sequence and structural analyses.

As to this clonotype: Its antigen specificity is not known. No much larger clone exists at a distance of one base, and base qualities are not known.

The CDR3 runs 12 amino acids, cysteine and phenylalanine included. Only the CDR3 DNA is retained, 36 bases long and in frame from the first base. As encoded in the germline V gene (reference sequence), CDR1 is LNHDA while CDR2 is SQIVND. V is clipped by 4 bases and J by 8 bases, and the sequence between their germline boundaries is 11 bases long. The instrument was an Illumina HiSeq 2500. Using fastp trimming at Q25 and MiXCR clonotype assembly, TCRdb reanalyzed the public sequencing data and kept in-frame beta chains. Every entry covers one CDR3 protein and lists the most common genes and DNA from its rows. The sample has 1,100 or so distinct CDR3 sequences on record, more than 35% of them singletons. The ten biggest clones cover roughly 58% of the sample. What the authors observed across the whole study: According to the report, the CD8+ TCR repertoires were highly diverse, and those specific to different immunodominant viral antigens were distinct from each other.

The chain links TRBV19 with TRBJ1-2; the D gene is not confidently resolved. The receptor comes from a male donor. The sample consisted of CD8+ T cells (not recorded whether cultured). The DNA reads TGTGCCAGTAGTAGCGAGGCAGAGGGCTACACCTTC. Its protein product is CASSSEAEGYTF.